This record covers a single T cell receptor (beta chain). Its antigen is not identified. Germline V gene lookup returns CDR1 MDHEN and CDR2 SYDVKM. Trimming took 1 base from V and 2 from J, leaving 14 bases between them. The CDR3 has 16 amino acids. The data belong to a study of cytomegalovirus exposure and HLA in healthy donors. Study-wide results and caveats: As a later analysis showed, a missense DCLRE1C variant was linked to trimming of TCR beta V- and J-genes. Cytomegalovirus association was assigned to approximately 160 TCR beta chains. As immune exposure information, only CMV serostatus was available. Later analysis suggested links between common viral pathogens and several top significant clusters.

Amplification used 60 Vbeta primers and 13 Jbeta primers. Sequenced by immunoSEQ multiplex PCR; TCRdb stores in-frame clones only, minus some. Here the sample spans 90,000 to 120,000 clones, roughly 84% being singletons. The chain couples TRBV28 to TRBJ1-1; TRBD1 is a possible D gene (5 bases). This clonotype was sampled from a woman between 18 and 30 years old in good health and CMV-seronegative. Specimen: PBMCs. The CDR3 DNA reads as TGTGCCAGCAGTTTATTATCGACAGCGTTCAACACTGAAGCTTTCTTT. Translation: CASSLLSTAFNTEAFF. The variable domain in full, completed from reference TRBV28 and TRBJ1-1, reads DVKVTQSSRYLVKRTGEKVFLECVQDMDHENMFWYRQDPGLGLRLIYFSYDVKMKEKGDIPEGYSVSREKKERFSLILESASTNQTSMYLCASSLLSTAFNTEAFFGQGTRLTVV.